The 27 T cell receptor beta chains in this list originate from one sample, sequenced in a study of shared clonotypes between healthy human individuals. The method was immunoSEQ multiplex PCR; TCRdb's version includes in-frame clones alone and lacks a portion of them. Of roughly 500,000 clones in the sample, roughly 80% are singletons; the top ten hold about 13%. Sample: PBMCs. These receptors all stem from a woman aged 40 to 55 in good health. Some clones in this sample may be carry-over from other donors' samples.

A remark on this clone: A read error is likely here: a far larger clone is one base away. V is TRBV2 and J is TRBJ2-1, with TRBD2 matching 8 bases. In germline, CDR1 is SNHLY, CDR2 FYNNEI. Trimming removed 0 bases from V and 7 bases from J; junction bases left unmatched: 11. CDR3 length: 17 residues. The CDR3 DNA follows: TGTGCCAGCAGTGAAGCGAGTTTTGGTAGCGGGATGAATGAGCAGTTCTTC. Encoded protein: CASSEASFGSGMNEQFF.

A word on this clone: This probably arose from a read error, given a far larger clone one base away. Additional DNA sequences in this sample encode the identical CDR3. This chain connects TRBV7-8 to TRBJ1-3, with D uncertain. The CDR3 contains 12 residues. V lost 7 bases, J lost 7 bases, and 11 bases lay in between. From germline, CDR1 is SGHVS and CDR2 FQNEAQ. In nucleotides, the CDR3 is TGTGCCAGCACCCAAAACCGTAACACCATATATTTT. Its translation: CASTQNRNTIYF.

This clone was detected only a few times. A read error likely explains this, since a far larger clone differs by one base. J is TRBJ2-2 and V is TRBV2; perhaps TRBD1 as D (6 bases). V was trimmed by 5 bases and J by 8 bases, leaving 12 bases between them. The CDR3 runs 13 residues. Germline V lookup: CDR1 SNHLY, CDR2 FYNNEI. CDR3 in amino acids: CASSPRQEGELFF. Here the CDR3 DNA reads TGTGCCAGCAGTCCCCGACAGGAAGGGGAGCTGTTTTTT.

As regards this clone: A read error is likely here: a far larger clone is one base away. This chain joins TRBV19 and TRBJ2-7; no firm D call. Trimming took 7 bases from V and 4 from J, leaving 14 bases between them. Germline CDR1 and CDR2: LNHDA and SQIVND (reference sequence). The CDR3 is 13 residues long. The CDR3 bases are TGTGCCAGTATCCCTAACGGATGGTACGAGCAGTACTTC. It is translated as CASIPNGWYEQYF.

Regarding this clone: One base separates it from a far larger clone, so it is likely a read error. This chain joins TRBV28 and TRBJ1-1, with D possibly being TRBD1 (5 bases). The germline CDR1 and CDR2 sequences are MDHEN and SYDVKM. This CDR3 is built from 12 residues. CDR3 nucleotides: TGTGCCAGCAGCAAAAAGGACACTGAAGCTCTCTTT. Its protein product is CASSKKDTEALF. Filled out from reference TRBV28 and TRBJ1-1, the complete variable domain reads DVKVTQSSRYLVKRTGEKVFLECVQDMDHENMFWYRQDPGLGLRLIYFSYDVKMKEKGDIPEGYSVSREKKERFSLILESASTNQTSMYLCASSKKDTEALFGQGTRLTVV.

Worth noting for this clone: Given a far larger clone just one base away, this is likely a sequencing read error. Other DNA sequences in this sample translate to the same CDR3. The rearrangement links TRBV5-1 to TRBJ1-5; D is perhaps TRBD1 (5 bases). V lost 5 bases, J lost 7 bases, and 13 bases lay in between. The CDR3 runs 13 residues. CDR1 is SGHRS and CDR2 is YFSETQ in the germline V gene. This CDR3 reads CASSLQGGQPQHF. The DNA of the CDR3 is TGCGCCAGCAGTCTGCAGGGAGGACAGCCCCAGCATTTT. The variable domain in full, with the rest retrieved from reference TRBV5-1 and TRBJ1-5, is KAGVTQTPRYLIKTRGQQVTLSCSPISGHRSVSWYQQTPGQGLQFLFEYFSETQRNKGNFPGRFSGRQFSNSRSEMNVSTLELGDSALYLCASSLQGGQPQHFGDGTRLSIL.

The chain links TRBV30 to TRBJ1-4; D is perhaps TRBD1 (6 bases). V was clipped by 3 bases and J by 7 bases, with 18 bases between them. Germline values: CDR1 GTSNPN, CDR2 SVGIG (reference sequence). The CDR3 loop spans 15 amino acids. CDR3 sequence reads: CAWSLRGTSGEKLFF. Written as DNA, the CDR3 is TGTGCCTGGAGCCTCCGCGGGACATCTGGTGAAAAACTGTTTTTT.

The V call is TRBV29-1, the J call TRBJ2-7; tentatively, D is TRBD2 (5 bases). Trimming stripped 1 base from V and 5 bases from J, with 12 bases between. Germline V CDR1 and CDR2: SQVTM, ANQGSEA. This CDR3 is built from 13 residues. The CDR3 protein is CSVEGGSGHEQYF. DNA for the CDR3: TGCAGCGTTGAAGGCGGGTCTGGCCACGAGCAGTACTTC.

Comment on this clone: The same CDR3 arises from other DNA sequences in this sample as well. V gene TRBV5-5 combines with J gene TRBJ2-7, with 8 bases aligning to TRBD1. Germline CDR1 and CDR2: SGHKS and YYEKEE (reference sequence). V trimming: 0 bases; J trimming: 2 bases; junction bases outside the gene matches: 4. The CDR3 has 15 residues. The CDR3 sequence: CASSLALTGAYEQYF. For the CDR3, the DNA is TGTGCCAGCAGCTTGGCCTTGACAGGGGCCTACGAGCAGTACTTC. Full variable domain (outside the CDR3, taken from reference TRBV5-5 and TRBJ2-7): DAGVTQSPTHLIKTRGQQVTLRCSPISGHKSVSWYQQVLGQGPQFIFQYYEKEERGRGNFPDRFSARQFPNYSSELNVNALLLGDSALYLCASSLALTGAYEQYFGPGTRLTVT.

The chain employs TRBV5-1 and TRBJ2-7; 9 nucleotides line up with TRBD1. The CDR3 is made up of 13 amino acids. CDR1 SGHRS and CDR2 YFSETQ come from the germline V gene. The trim removed 4 bases at V and 8 bases at J, leaving 7 bases unmatched. CDR3 sequence: CASSQDRGQKQYF. The CDR3 region has the DNA TGCGCCAGCAGCCAGGACAGGGGACAAAAGCAGTACTTC.

The chain carries TRBV27 and TRBJ2-3, with TRBD2 matching over 11 bases. Germline values: CDR1 MNHEY, CDR2 SMNVEV (reference sequence). Germline trimming cut 6 bases from V and 2 bases from J; bases unmatched to any gene: 4. This CDR3 is built from 15 residues. The chain's CDR3 is CASRVAGGPTDTQYF. The CDR3 coding sequence is TGTGCCAGCAGAGTAGCGGGAGGGCCCACAGATACGCAGTATTTT.

On this clone itself: A far larger clone is one nucleotide away, so this likely arose from a read error. CDR3 sequence reads: CASSEAGYKETKYF. The DNA of the CDR3 is TGTGCCAGCAGTGAGGCAGGGTACAAAGAGACCAAGTACTTC. The J gene is TRBJ2-5, the V gene TRBV25-1, with a weak D call TRBD1 (5 bases). There are 14 residues in the CDR3. Germline V gene data show CDR1 as MGHDK and CDR2 as SYGVNS.

The chain uses TRBV2 and TRBJ1-2, with 7 bases lining up with TRBD1. CDR1 and CDR2 (germline): SNHLY, FYNNEI. This CDR3 has 13 residues. Germline trimming cut 7 bases from V and 8 bases from J; bases unmatched to any gene: 10. The CDR3 protein is CASNYDRDDGYTF. Here the CDR3 DNA reads TGTGCCAGCAACTATGACAGGGACGACGGCTACACCTTC.

This clone has a handful of counts. The V call is TRBV5-1, the J call TRBJ2-1, with TRBD2 identical over 7 bases. Unmatched junction bases numbered 9, after V lost 0 bases and J lost 6 bases. Looked up from germline, CDR1 is SGHRS and CDR2 is YFSETQ. The CDR3 sequence is 16 residues long. The CDR3 region has the DNA TGCGCCAGCAGCTTGGTACCGACTAGCAGCATCAATGAGCAGTTCTTC. Its translation: CASSLVPTSSINEQFF.

This clone came up once. The same CDR3 also results from other DNA sequences found in this sample. The chain is built from TRBV19 and TRBJ1-3, with D unclear. V was cut by 2 bases and J by 0 bases, with 5 bases left in between. The germline CDR1 and CDR2 sequences are LNHDA and SQIVND (reference sequence). This CDR3 is 14 amino acids long. The CDR3 here is CASSISDSGNTIYF. The CDR3 region has the DNA TGTGCCAGTAGTATATCAGACTCTGGAAACACCATATATTTT.

The chain is built from TRBV28 and TRBJ1-1; D not certain. This CDR3 region has 13 residues. V was pared by 2 bases and J by 10 bases, with 14 bases between. Germline V lookup: CDR1 MDHEN, CDR2 SYDVKM. CDR3 protein: CASSLAPPQGAFF. CDR3 DNA sequence: TGTGCCAGCAGTTTAGCCCCACCCCAAGGAGCTTTCTTT.

The chain couples TRBV18 to TRBJ1-2; D is unresolved. The CDR3 covers 16 residues. The V and J ends lost 2 bases and 3 bases respectively, with 16 bases between them. From germline, CDR1 is KGHSH and CDR2 LQKENI. CDR3 DNA sequence: TGTGCCAGCTCACCAAGTCTACGGCCCGACGACTATGGCTACACCTTC. The encoded protein is CASSPSLRPDDYGYTF.

The J gene is TRBJ2-1, the V gene TRBV7-6; D perhaps matches TRBD1 (6 bases). Germline V lookup: CDR1 SGHVS, CDR2 FNYEAQ. V gave up 1 base and J gave up 1 base, with 11 bases separating them. CDR3 length: 16 amino acids. CDR3 nucleotides: TGTGCCAGCAGCTTAGACAGGGTACCTTCCTACAATGAGCAGTTCTTC. Amino acid sequence: CASSLDRVPSYNEQFF.

This chain links TRBV6-1 with TRBJ1-2; D is perhaps TRBD1 (5 bases). The CDR3 runs 12 residues. CDR1 is MNHNS and CDR2 is SASEGT in the germline V gene. With 5 bases removed from V and 5 bases from J, the gap between germline ends came to 9 bases. In nucleotides, the CDR3 is TGTGCCAGCAGTCCCCGACAGTATGGCTACACCTTC. Translating it yields CASSPRQYGYTF.

The rearrangement uses TRBV7-9 and TRBJ2-3, with a weak D call TRBD2 (6 bases). Germline CDR1 is SEHNR and CDR2 is FQNEAQ (reference sequence). The CDR3 spans 15 residues. Trimming pared 5 bases from V and 2 bases from J, leaving 14 bases between. The CDR3 protein is CASSAPGLNTDTQYF. The CDR3 coding sequence is TGTGCCAGCAGCGCCCCGGGACTCAACACAGATACGCAGTATTTT.

J is TRBJ2-3 and V is TRBV6-4; D gene ambiguous. CDR3 length: 14 amino acids. Trimming stripped 4 bases from V and 1 base from J, with 9 bases between. Germline V CDR1 and CDR2: MRHNA, SNTAGT. CDR3 nucleotides: TGTGCCAGCAGTGGAGGTGGGGGCACAGATACGCAGTATTTT. Residues: CASSGGGGTDTQYF.

The V gene is TRBV5-4, the J gene TRBJ2-7; unclear D gene. Trimming removed 4 bases from V and 1 base from J, with 9 bases in between. The germline V gene has CDR1 SGHNT and CDR2 YYREEE (reference sequence). This CDR3 is 13 amino acids long. The CDR3 nucleotides are TGTGCCAGCAGCCCCCAAACGTCCTACGAGCAGTACTTC. Protein product: CASSPQTSYEQYF.

Here the CDR3 reads CAARTEFDTEAFF. CDR3 bases: TGTGCCGCCCGGACCGAGTTTGACACTGAAGCTTTCTTT. V usage is TRBV6-5 and J usage is TRBJ1-1; D unresolved. The length of the CDR3 is 13 residues. The germline V gene has CDR1 MNHEY and CDR2 SVGAGI. V lost 11 bases, J lost 3 bases, and 16 bases lay in between.

The CDR3 DNA is TGTGCCAGTAGTATGGGGTGGGGAATTACTAACGAGCAGTACTTC. It codes for CASSMGWGITNEQYF. The chain uses TRBV19 and TRBJ2-7; D not resolved. V lost 3 bases and J 5 bases, leaving 17 bases between the germline ends. Germline-derived CDR1 and CDR2 are LNHDA and SQIVND (reference sequence). The CDR3 contains 15 residues.

With respect to this clone: A read error may explain this, as a much larger clone is one base away. The CDR3 DNA is TGTGCCAGCAGCCGGACTAGCGGGAGCACCGGGGAGCTGTTTTTT. Protein product: CASSRTSGSTGELFF. This sequence joins TRBV7-6 and TRBJ2-2; TRBD2 matches at 13 bases. Germline CDR1 and CDR2: SGHVS and FNYEAQ. After removal of 5 bases from V and 4 bases from J, the junction contained 1 base not matched to a gene. The CDR3 spans 15 residues.

This clone was detected once. The gene calls are TRBV2 and TRBJ2-3, with D possibly matching TRBD1 (5 bases). There are 15 residues in the CDR3. Trimming stripped 4 bases from V and 0 bases from J, with 11 bases between. CDR1 is SNHLY and CDR2 is FYNNEI in the germline V gene. CDR3 in DNA: TGTGCCAGCAGTGTTAGCAGGGTGAGCACAGATACGCAGTATTTT. This encodes CASSVSRVSTDTQYF.

The J gene is TRBJ2-1, the V gene TRBV7-2; 13 bases agree with TRBD2. Trimming took 5 bases from V and 5 from J; bases not matched to a gene: 3. CDR1 and CDR2 (germline): SGHTA, FQGNSA. The length of the CDR3 is 15 residues. CDR3 in amino acids: CASSRTSGSNNEQFF. CDR3 DNA: TGTGCCAGCAGCCGGACTAGCGGGAGTAACAATGAGCAGTTCTTC.